The 11 T cell receptor beta chains below come from one sample, sequenced in a study of beta chain features in type 1 diabetes. Regarding the study as a whole: Shortening of TCRB CDR3s, moderate but significant, appeared in all four CD4+ subsets of Type 1 diabetes patients.

For these receptors, no antigen is known. The study reverse transcribed the entire isolated RNA, so it sequenced expressed TCRB transcripts. The repertoire was sequenced with immunoSEQ multiplex PCR; TCRdb's copy has only in-frame clones and lacks some. The profile covers over 200,000 clones, with around 9.9% appearing a single time and more than 0.015% taken by the ten largest. The sample comprised naive CD4+ T cells from blood. These receptors were obtained from a man younger than 45 with type 1 diabetes.

This clone has more than one count but fewer than ten. The V gene is TRBV6-1, the J gene TRBJ1-5, with D hard to call. Trimming cost V 3 bases and J 3 bases, with 9 bases left between them. The CDR3 length is 14 residues. Germline values: CDR1 MNHNS, CDR2 SASEGT. The CDR3 loop reads CASSEVGANQPQHF. The CDR3 nucleotides are TGTGCCAGCAGTGAGGTAGGAGCCAATCAGCCCCAGCATTTT.

J is TRBJ1-2 and V is TRBV7-9; D not resolved. V was shortened by 5 bases and J by 0 bases, with 13 bases between the two germline ends. This CDR3 region has 15 residues. Per the germline V gene, CDR1 is SEHNR and CDR2 is FQNEAQ (reference sequence). This chain's CDR3 is CASSPTRPTNYGYTF. The CDR3 DNA is TGTGCCAGCAGCCCGACAAGACCAACTAACTATGGCTACACCTTC.

This clone was found a few times. V is TRBV30 and J is TRBJ2-1; no definite D call. The germline V gene has CDR1 GTSNPN and CDR2 SVGIG (reference sequence). This CDR3 contains 12 residues. V lost 0 bases and J 6 bases, leaving 6 bases between the germline ends. The CDR3 sequence: CAWSVQLNEQFF. CDR3 nucleotide sequence: TGTGCCTGGAGTGTACAGCTCAATGAGCAGTTCTTC.

This rearrangement joins TRBV20-1 to TRBJ2-1; D gene ambiguous. The CDR3 sequence is 10 residues long. Between the trimmed V and J ends, which lost 3 bases and 8 bases, there was a span of 5 bases. Germline loops: CDR1 DFQATT, CDR2 SNEGSKA (reference sequence). CDR3 protein: CSARPDEQFF. The CDR3 nucleotides read TGCAGTGCTAGGCCGGATGAGCAGTTCTTC.

This clone appeared a single time. J is TRBJ2-5 and V is TRBV29-1; possible D gene TRBD2, 7 bases. This CDR3 is built from 13 residues. V was trimmed by 7 bases and J by 9 bases, leaving 21 bases between them. The germline gives CDR1 SQVTM, CDR2 ANQGSEA. The CDR3 is CSAGADGRGAQYF. The CDR3, as DNA: TGCAGCGCGGGGGCGGACGGCCGGGGGGCCCAGTACTTC.

The rearrangement links TRBV4-2 to TRBJ1-2; 7 bases map to TRBD1. J gave up 6 bases and V 2 bases, and 6 bases lay outside the gene matches. Germline loops: CDR1 LGHNA, CDR2 YNFKEQ. The CDR3 is 14 amino acids. CDR3 coding DNA: TGTGCCAGCAGCCAAACAGGGGTTGTGGATGGCTACACCTTC. Amino acids: CASSQTGVVDGYTF.

The chain uses TRBV19 and TRBJ2-7; D gene ambiguous. The CDR3 totals 12 residues. The germline CDR1 and CDR2 sequences are LNHDA and SQIVND (reference sequence). V lost 3 bases to trimming and J lost 2 bases, with 5 bases between them. The CDR3 sequence is CASSMAPYEQYF. In DNA, the CDR3 is TGTGCCAGTAGTATGGCTCCCTACGAGCAGTACTTC.

In its sample, this clone was seen once. CDR3 region: CASSPWTGDTEAFF. CDR3 in DNA: TGTGCCAGCAGCCCATGGACAGGGGACACTGAAGCTTTCTTT. This rearrangement joins TRBV7-2 to TRBJ1-1, with 9 bases fitting TRBD1. Germline-derived CDR1 and CDR2 are SGHTA and FQGNSA. CDR3 length: 14 amino acids. J gave up 3 bases and V 5 bases, and 4 bases lay outside the gene matches.

This rearrangement joins TRBV15 to TRBJ1-6; the D gene is possibly TRBD1 (5 bases). Germline V gene sequence: CDR1 LNHNV, CDR2 YYDKDF (reference sequence). This CDR3 has 13 residues. Between the trimmed V and J ends, which lost 6 bases and 14 bases, there was a span of 17 bases. The CDR3 sequence: CATREPGVGSLHF. The CDR3 bases are TGTGCCACCAGGGAACCGGGGGTAGGATCCCTCCACTTT.

This clone was counted only a few times. The chain uses TRBV2 and TRBJ1-2, with TRBD1 as a possible D gene (6 bases). Per the germline V gene, CDR1 is SNHLY and CDR2 is FYNNEI. This CDR3 has 14 amino acids. Trimming pared 5 bases from V and 1 base from J, leaving 11 bases between. The CDR3 nucleotides read TGTGCCAGCAGTATCGGACAGAGTAACTATGGCTACACCTTC. Its translation: CASSIGQSNYGYTF.

The sample holds a few counts of this clone. The gene calls are TRBV2 and TRBJ1-6; tentatively, D is TRBD1 (6 bases). Trimming took 4 bases from V and 5 from J, leaving 12 bases between them. Germline assignment: CDR1 SNHLY and CDR2 FYNNEI. CDR3 length equals 15 residues. CDR3 nucleotide sequence: TGTGCCAGCAGTGGGCAGGGGCTTGATAATTCACCCCTCCACTTT. Translating it yields CASSGQGLDNSPLHF.